Listed below are T cell receptor beta chains from one sample, sequenced in a study of shared clonotypes between healthy human individuals. Method: immunoSEQ multiplex PCR; TCRdb's copy keeps in-frame clones and lacks some. The sample yields about 2 million clones, roughly 95% seen once. The sample comprised naive CD8+ T cells sorted from blood. Source of these receptors: a man between 18 and 35 years old in good health. Each CDR3 is given with its conserved first and last residue. Fields, in order: D gene, V gene, J gene, clone size, CDR3 DNA, CDR3 protein. A D gene is named only where the DNA matches it firmly. Clone size, where shown, is once, few, many, or a class for clones that have expanded.

D gene: TRBD1
V gene: TRBV27
J gene: TRBJ2-7
clone size: .
CDR3 DNA: TGTGCCAGCAGTCCCACCCGACAGGGGAGCGAGCAGTACTTC
CDR3 protein: CASSPTRQGSEQYF

D gene: .
V gene: TRBV9
J gene: TRBJ2-3
clone size: .
CDR3 DNA: TGTGCCAGCAGCGGAAGGGGGGCAGATACGCAGTATTTT
CDR3 protein: CASSGRGADTQYF

D gene: .
V gene: TRBV29-1
J gene: TRBJ2-7
clone size: .
CDR3 DNA: TGCAGCGTTGAAAAGGGCGGAGGATACGAGCAGTACTTC
CDR3 protein: CSVEKGGGYEQYF

D gene: .
V gene: TRBV7-9
J gene: TRBJ1-1
clone size: once
CDR3 DNA: TGTGCCAGCAGCCGGATTTTACAGGAGGGGAACACTGAAGCTTTCTTT
CDR3 protein: CASSRILQEGNTEAFF

D gene: .
V gene: TRBV7-9
J gene: TRBJ2-2
clone size: once
CDR3 DNA: TGTGCCAGCAGCTTAGCTATCACCGGGGAGCTGTTTTTT
CDR3 protein: CASSLAITGELFF

D gene: .
V gene: TRBV13
J gene: TRBJ2-7
clone size: .
CDR3 DNA: TGTGCCAGCAGCTCCCAGGGTGGTCCACCCTACGAGCAGTACTTC
CDR3 protein: CASSSQGGPPYEQYF

D gene: .
V gene: TRBV19
J gene: TRBJ1-6
clone size: .
CDR3 DNA: TGTGCCAGTAGTACGTTCATAGAGGGTAATTCACCCCTCCACTTT
CDR3 protein: CASSTFIEGNSPLHF

D gene: .
V gene: TRBV21-1
J gene: TRBJ1-5
clone size: once
CDR3 DNA: TGTGCCAGCTGGCCCCAGCATTTT
CDR3 protein: CASWPQHF

D gene: .
V gene: TRBV4-1
J gene: TRBJ2-3
clone size: .
CDR3 DNA: TGCGCCAGCAGCCAGGGGGGAGTAGGCACAGATACGCAGTATTTT
CDR3 protein: CASSQGGVGTDTQYF

D gene: TRBD1
V gene: TRBV5-4
J gene: TRBJ2-2
clone size: once
CDR3 DNA: TGTGCCAGCAGCTCGGGACAGGGGGTGATAGGGGAGCTGTTTTTT
CDR3 protein: CASSSGQGVIGELFF

D gene: .
V gene: TRBV7-7
J gene: TRBJ2-1
clone size: .
CDR3 DNA: TGTGCTAGCAGCTTAGGTTTGTCGGGAGAGACAGCGAGTAATGAGCAGTTCTTC
CDR3 protein: CASSLGLSGETASNEQFF

D gene: TRBD1
V gene: TRBV30
J gene: TRBJ2-7
clone size: .
CDR3 DNA: TGTGCCTGGAGTGACAGGGGGCCATACGAGCAGTACTTC
CDR3 protein: CAWSDRGPYEQYF

D gene: .
V gene: TRBV6-5
J gene: TRBJ1-6
clone size: .
CDR3 DNA: TGTGCCAGCAGTTACTCGACTTCTTCACCCCTCCACTTT
CDR3 protein: CASSYSTSSPLHF

D gene: .
V gene: TRBV5-1
J gene: TRBJ1-6
clone size: .
CDR3 DNA: TGCGCCAGCAGCTTGGCTTACCTCCGGGACGGACGGAATTCACCCCTCCACTTT
CDR3 protein: CASSLAYLRDGRNSPLHF

D gene: .
V gene: TRBV2
J gene: TRBJ1-1
clone size: .
CDR3 DNA: TGTGCCAGCAGTGACACCTTGACATTGAACACTGAAGCTTTCTTT
CDR3 protein: CASSDTLTLNTEAFF

D gene: TRBD1
V gene: TRBV19
J gene: TRBJ2-7
clone size: .
CDR3 DNA: TGTGCCACCTCAGGGGGCCTCTACGAGCAGTACTTC
CDR3 protein: CATSGGLYEQYF

D gene: TRBD1
V gene: TRBV5-4
J gene: TRBJ1-2
clone size: .
CDR3 DNA: TGTGCCAGCAGCCAAAAGCAGGGGGAGGCTAACTATGGCTACACCTTC
CDR3 protein: CASSQKQGEANYGYTF

D gene: TRBD2
V gene: TRBV18
J gene: TRBJ2-7
clone size: .
CDR3 DNA: TGTGCCAGCTCAGGGACTACCTCCTACGAGCAGTACTTC
CDR3 protein: CASSGTTSYEQYF

D gene: .
V gene: TRBV7-3
J gene: TRBJ2-3
clone size: .
CDR3 DNA: TGTGCCAGCAGCATGGGATTTGATACGCAGTATTTT
CDR3 protein: CASSMGFDTQYF

D gene: .
V gene: TRBV29-1
J gene: TRBJ1-2
clone size: .
CDR3 DNA: TGCAGCGTTGAAGCGGGCGTTAGGAGCTATGGCTACACCTTC
CDR3 protein: CSVEAGVRSYGYTF

D gene: .
V gene: TRBV5-1
J gene: TRBJ2-7
clone size: .
CDR3 DNA: TGCGCCAGCAGCCCCGTCTCCCGCTACGAGCAGTACTTC
CDR3 protein: CASSPVSRYEQYF

D gene: .
V gene: TRBV14
J gene: TRBJ2-7
clone size: .
CDR3 DNA: TGTGCCAGCAGCCAAGTGCATCAGCTCTACGAGCAGTACTTC
CDR3 protein: CASSQVHQLYEQYF